Below, 11 T cell receptor beta chains from the same sample are listed, as sequenced in a study of blood T cell repertoires in COVID-19. The assay was immunoSEQ multiplex PCR, and TCRdb's table has in-frame clones only and misses some. This repertoire shows roughly 160,000 clones, about four fifths found once; its top ten account for about 12%. Sequencing used PBMCs or T cells enriched from blood (not recorded which). All receptors come from a man over 45 who had recovered from COVID-19.

The J gene is TRBJ1-2, the V gene TRBV4-3; D gene unclear. In germline, CDR1 is LGHNA, CDR2 YSLEER. The CDR3 is made up of 16 amino acids. The V end lost 6 bases, the J end lost 2 bases, and 19 bases lay between the germline ends. The CDR3 nucleotides are TGCGCCAGCAGTCAGACCGCCACTACATGGAACTATGGCTACACCTTC. This gives the protein CASSQTATTWNYGYTF.

This chain connects TRBV28 to TRBJ1-1, with D uncertain. Trimming shortened V by 4 bases and J by 1 base, and 16 bases separated the two germline ends. Germline V gene data show CDR1 as MDHEN and CDR2 as SYDVKM. The CDR3 loop spans 16 amino acids. As DNA, the CDR3 is TGTGCCAGCAGTTACGATAAAGGGAGTGGGAACACTGAAGCTTTCTTT. It encodes CASSYDKGSGNTEAFF.

The J gene is TRBJ1-4, the V gene TRBV9; D not resolved. The germline V gene has CDR1 SGDLS and CDR2 YYNGEE. CDR3 size: 14 residues. The V and J ends lost 3 bases and 11 bases respectively, with 17 bases between them. CDR3 DNA sequence: TGTGCCAGCAGCGGACGGGTCCGGCCATGGAAACTGTTTTTT. Translating gives CASSGRVRPWKLFF.

This chain uses TRBV19 with TRBJ1-6, with 9 bases identical to TRBD1. The V gene end was trimmed by 6 bases and the J gene end by 9 bases; junction bases not matched to a gene: 9. The CDR3 loop spans 15 amino acids. The V gene's germline CDR1 is LNHDA and CDR2 SQIVND (reference sequence). The CDR3 DNA sequence: TGTGCCAGTAGCCCGCTTACAGGGGGCACTTCACCCCTCCACTTT. Its translation is CASSPLTGGTSPLHF.

The chain recombines TRBV7-9 with TRBJ1-2; 12 nucleotides match TRBD1. J was trimmed by 6 bases and V by 1 base; bases with no gene match: 3. Germline assignment: CDR1 SEHNR and CDR2 FQNEAQ (reference sequence). The CDR3 totals 15 residues. In nucleotides, the CDR3 is TGTGCCAGCAGCTTAGGGGGACAGGGGGCGGATGGCTACACCTTC. It yields the protein CASSLGGQGADGYTF.

The CDR3 sequence is CASSADGKWGYTF. The CDR3 DNA reads TGTGCCAGCAGTGCCGACGGGAAATGGGGCTACACCTTC. The chain carries TRBV2 and TRBJ1-2, with no clear D. CDR3 length: 13 amino acids. Trimming cost V 4 bases and J 8 bases, with 14 bases left between them. CDR1 is SNHLY, CDR2 FYNNEI, per germline.

This chain uses TRBV3-1 (or the pseudogene TRBV3-2) with TRBJ1-3; tentatively, D is TRBD1 (6 bases). Germline lookup yields CDR1 LGHDT and CDR2 YNNKEL (reference sequence). The CDR3 runs 15 residues. V lost 3 bases, J lost 0 bases, and 9 bases lay in between. The chain's CDR3 is CASSHQGLSGNTIYF. DNA for the CDR3: TGTGCCAGCAGCCATCAGGGGCTCTCTGGAAACACCATATATTTT.

This chain joins TRBV2 and TRBJ1-1; 8 bases are shared with TRBD1. CDR1 and CDR2 (germline): SNHLY, FYNNEI. The CDR3 sequence is 15 residues long. Trimming removed 8 bases from V and 8 bases from J; junction bases left unmatched: 16. The CDR3 sequence: CASQGRGRRSAEAFF. The CDR3 DNA reads as TGTGCCAGCCAGGGCAGGGGGCGTAGGTCAGCAGAAGCTTTCTTT. The full variable domain, completed using reference TRBV2 and TRBJ1-1, is EPEVTQTPSHQVTQMGQEVILRCVPISNHLYFYWYRQILGQKVEFLVSFYNNEISEKSEIFDDQFSVERPDGSNFTLKIRSTKLEDSAMYFCASQGRGRRSAEAFFGQGTRLTVV.

The J gene is TRBJ1-1, the V gene TRBV9; unclear D gene. CDR3 length: 13 amino acids. V dropped 0 bases and J dropped 1 base, with 4 bases sitting between them. Germline V gene lookup returns CDR1 SGDLS and CDR2 YYNGEE. CDR3 loop: CASSVDRNTEAFF. The CDR3 coding sequence is TGTGCCAGCAGCGTAGACAGGAACACTGAAGCTTTCTTT.

The V call is TRBV19, the J call TRBJ2-3, with D possibly being TRBD1 (6 bases). Between the trimmed V and J ends, which lost 5 bases and 6 bases, there was a span of 9 bases. The length of the CDR3 is 12 residues. The germline V gene has CDR1 LNHDA and CDR2 SQIVND (reference sequence). The CDR3 bases are TGTGCCAGTAGTGCGCAGGGGGATACGCAGTATTTT. Encoded protein: CASSAQGDTQYF.

The DNA of the CDR3 is TGTGCCAGCAGCCAAGATAGGGACAGCTACTATGGCTACACCTTC. Protein product: CASSQDRDSYYGYTF. The genes are TRBV4-2 and TRBJ1-2, with TRBD1 matching 7 bases. V was clipped by 0 bases and J by 3 bases; unmatched bases: 4. The germline CDR1 and CDR2 sequences are LGHNA and YNFKEQ. This CDR3 is 15 amino acids long.